The rows below give T cell receptor beta chains drawn from one sample of a study of cytotoxic CD8 clonotypes in ibrutinib-treated CLL. Clones were sequenced by immunoSEQ multiplex PCR, and TCRdb holds only the in-frame ones, with some missing. This table holds 35,000 to 50,000 clones, around 70% found once. The source material was PBMCs, sampled at disease progression, from a patient treated with ibrutinib. These receptors were taken from a human donor with chronic lymphocytic leukemia. The CDR3 runs from the conserved cysteine through the conserved F or W. Fields, in order: D gene, V gene, J gene, clone size, CDR3 protein, CDR3 DNA. D genes are given only for firm matches. Where a row states a size, it is once, few, many or the class of an expanded clone; other rows omit it.

d_gene: TRBD1
v_gene: TRBV27
j_gene: TRBJ2-7
abundance: -
CDR3aa: CAFTGGSYEQYF
CDR3nt: TGTGCCTTCACAGGGGGCTCCTACGAGCAGTACTTC

d_gene: -
v_gene: TRBV5-6
j_gene: TRBJ2-1
abundance: -
CDR3aa: CASSTVGANEQFF
CDR3nt: TGTGCCAGCAGCACGGTCGGGGCCAATGAGCAGTTCTTC

d_gene: -
v_gene: TRBV5-6
j_gene: TRBJ2-5
abundance: -
CDR3aa: CASSLDGTQYF
CDR3nt: TGTGCCAGCAGCTTGGACGGGACCCAGTACTTC

d_gene: -
v_gene: TRBV29-1
j_gene: TRBJ2-2
abundance: -
CDR3aa: CSFRIYTGELFF
CDR3nt: TGCAGCTTCCGGATCTACACCGGGGAGCTGTTTTTT

d_gene: TRBD2
v_gene: TRBV6-1
j_gene: TRBJ2-3
abundance: -
CDR3aa: CASIERGNTDTQYF
CDR3nt: TGTGCCAGCATCGAGCGGGGAAACACAGATACGCAGTATTTT

d_gene: TRBD1
v_gene: TRBV6-5
j_gene: TRBJ2-5
abundance: -
CDR3aa: CASSNRGKRETQYF
CDR3nt: TGTGCCAGCAGCAACAGGGGAAAACGGGAGACCCAGTACTTC

d_gene: -
v_gene: TRBV19
j_gene: TRBJ1-5
abundance: few
CDR3aa: CASGSGRPPRNQPQHF
CDR3nt: TGTGCCAGCGGGAGCGGCAGGCCGCCACGAAATCAGCCCCAGCATTTT

d_gene: -
v_gene: TRBV9
j_gene: TRBJ1-1
abundance: -
CDR3aa: CASSVEYGEAFF
CDR3nt: TGTGCCAGCAGCGTAGAATACGGTGAAGCTTTCTTT

d_gene: TRBD1
v_gene: TRBV19
j_gene: TRBJ1-1
abundance: -
CDR3aa: CASSWGQMNTEAFF
CDR3nt: TGTGCCAGTAGTTGGGGACAGATGAACACTGAAGCTTTCTTT

d_gene: -
v_gene: TRBV10-3
j_gene: TRBJ2-1
abundance: -
CDR3aa: CAISGGQDNEQFF
CDR3nt: TGTGCCATCAGTGGTGGACAAGACAATGAGCAGTTCTTC

d_gene: -
v_gene: TRBV25-1
j_gene: TRBJ2-7
abundance: -
CDR3aa: CANPPGAWEQYF
CDR3nt: TGTGCCAACCCACCGGGGGCTTGGGAGCAGTACTTC

d_gene: -
v_gene: TRBV11-2
j_gene: TRBJ1-4
abundance: -
CDR3aa: CASSPDPTNEKLFF
CDR3nt: TGTGCCAGCAGCCCGGACCCAACTAATGAAAAACTGTTTTTT

d_gene: TRBD2
v_gene: TRBV5-4
j_gene: TRBJ2-1
abundance: -
CDR3aa: CASSSAGGGIYNEQFF
CDR3nt: TGTGCCAGCAGCTCGGCGGGAGGGGGGATATACAATGAGCAGTTCTTC

d_gene: -
v_gene: TRBV19
j_gene: TRBJ2-1
abundance: -
CDR3aa: CASSFGAEGRGYNEQFF
CDR3nt: TGTGCCAGTAGTTTCGGGGCCGAGGGGCGAGGGTACAATGAGCAGTTCTTC

d_gene: -
v_gene: TRBV7-9
j_gene: TRBJ1-1
abundance: -
CDR3aa: CASSLRGDGTEAFF
CDR3nt: TGTGCCAGCAGCTTACGGGGGGACGGCACTGAAGCTTTCTTT

d_gene: -
v_gene: TRBV6-5
j_gene: TRBJ2-3
abundance: -
CDR3aa: CASKTGLSTDTQYF
CDR3nt: TGTGCCAGCAAGACAGGACTGAGCACAGATACGCAGTATTTT

d_gene: TRBD2
v_gene: TRBV4-2
j_gene: TRBJ2-5
abundance: few
CDR3aa: CASSLRTSGPYSQYF
CDR3nt: TGTGCCAGCAGCCTAAGGACTAGCGGGCCCTACTCCCAGTACTTC

d_gene: -
v_gene: TRBV6-1
j_gene: TRBJ2-3
abundance: -
CDR3aa: CASSEGAGQDTQYF
CDR3nt: TGTGCCAGCAGTGAAGGGGCAGGGCAGGATACGCAGTATTTT